This entry features one TCR beta chain sequence. This receptor's antigen is unknown. Base qualities were left out, and no much larger clone turns up one base away. This sample was taken from a study of blood T cell repertoires in COVID-19 (TCRdb year 2020). About the investigation overall: Collaborator samples came from the United States, Italy and Spain and covered acute and convalescent phases of COVID-19. The repertoires were released in a freely available public database meant as a resource for research on the immune response to SARS-CoV-2. The material from the prospective study consisted of cDNA or gDNA derived from T cells, B-cell-depleted T cells, or PBMCs. Samples came from the ongoing ImmuneRACE study (first 160 participants) plus 1,254 subjects from 6 global collaborators. Subjects who had been exposed to COVID-19, were actively infected with it, or had recovered from it provided the deeply sampled blood TCRbeta repertoires that made up the dataset. Where available, HLA class I and class II types were taken from metadata supplied by the sample provider and were not determined by assay-based typing. A de-identified subject ID, COVID-19 status, age in years and sex were almost always included in the sample metadata.

Study-wide findings and limitations: The quantity of clinical and demographic metadata differed by source and by participant and was supplied without curation.

The CDR3 contains 14 residues, cysteine and phenylalanine counted. The only DNA kept is the CDR3, 42 bases in frame from the first base. V trim: 7 bases; J trim: 5 bases; unmatched bases: 5. One collaborating source in Seattle enrolled patients while the patients were actively infected and followed the patients over time throughout the course of disease. Collaborating institutions collected whole blood in K2EDTA tubes following their own protocols. Collaborator samples were shipped for TCRbeta analysis as frozen whole blood, isolated PBMCs, or DNA extracted from either sample type. TCRbeta CDR3 regions were amplified from genomic DNA by means of the immunoSEQ Assay, a bias-controlled multiplex PCR. As for the original processing: Within the assay, amplification of reference gene primers was used to estimate how many nucleated cells each sample contained. To quantify the absolute abundance of each unique TCRbeta CDR3 rearrangement, sequence reads were collapsed and filtered. For each sample, productive Simpson clonality was calculated by taking the square root of Simpson's diversity index across productive rearrangements. In TCRdb, the immuneACCESS table is reduced to in-frame sequences with V and J assigned. These tables do not hold every clone; where another copy was compared, an unresolved V gene accounts for under half, and the others remain unexplained. For V, J and clone size, that table is used; D and trimming come from the DNA. Counted in this sample were 450,000 or so clones; about 88% of them appeared once. Of the sample, under 2% is held by the ten largest clones.

The sample was peripheral blood. This chain is built from TRBV23-1 and TRBJ2-1, and TRBD1 aligns with 10 junction nucleotides. TRBV23-1 is an open reading frame, and its role is uncertain. The clonotype comes from a woman between 40 and 50 years old with COVID-19, enrolled during active disease. The sequence in DNA is TGCGCCAGCAAGCCGGGACAGGGGAACAATGAGCAGTTCTTC. Protein translation: CASKPGQGNNEQFF.